The clone carrying this T cell receptor (beta chain) was detected many times. Some clones are missing from TCRdb's copy, which holds only in-frame ones; the method was immunoSEQ multiplex PCR. The data hold around 51,000 clones, with 85% to 95% observed a single time. CDR1 and CDR2 (germline): ENHRY, SYGVKD. The V and J ends lost 8 bases and 1 base respectively, with 14 bases between them. This CDR3 has 14 amino acids. These data come from a study of T cell changes during pregnancy in multiple sclerosis. Sequenced here: peripheral blood, sampled in the second trimester of pregnancy. This clonotype was obtained from a female donor with multiple sclerosis, enrolled in a pregnancy study. This chain uses TRBV10-3 with TRBJ1-1; unclear D gene. As DNA, the CDR3 is TGTGCCATCGCCCCTCTAAGTGAGAACACTGAAGCTTTCTTT. This sequence encodes CAIAPLSENTEAFF.